This T cell receptor beta chain was recovered during a study of cytomegalovirus exposure and HLA in healthy donors. Measured with immunoSEQ multiplex PCR; TCRdb has only the in-frame clones, and not every one. The repertoire holds 250,000 to 350,000 clones, with roughly 87% as singletons. Overall study findings and caveats: The classifier was said to identify cytomegalovirus status with high specificity and sensitivity. For most TCR sequences rarity was the rule, although some public TCRs occurred in many donors.

This CDR3 spans 14 amino acids. Trimming pared 4 bases from V and 6 bases from J, leaving 15 bases between. The germline gives CDR1 SGHRS, CDR2 YFSETQ. For this clone: What it recognizes is unknown.

The sample taken for sequencing was PBMCs. The sequence was collected from a woman in her 30s in good health and CMV-seropositive. This chain joins TRBV5-1 and TRBJ2-3; D gene ambiguous. The CDR3 nucleotides are TGCGCCAGCAGCCCCTGGGCCGGGTCCGATACGCAGTATTTT. Protein: CASSPWAGSDTQYF.